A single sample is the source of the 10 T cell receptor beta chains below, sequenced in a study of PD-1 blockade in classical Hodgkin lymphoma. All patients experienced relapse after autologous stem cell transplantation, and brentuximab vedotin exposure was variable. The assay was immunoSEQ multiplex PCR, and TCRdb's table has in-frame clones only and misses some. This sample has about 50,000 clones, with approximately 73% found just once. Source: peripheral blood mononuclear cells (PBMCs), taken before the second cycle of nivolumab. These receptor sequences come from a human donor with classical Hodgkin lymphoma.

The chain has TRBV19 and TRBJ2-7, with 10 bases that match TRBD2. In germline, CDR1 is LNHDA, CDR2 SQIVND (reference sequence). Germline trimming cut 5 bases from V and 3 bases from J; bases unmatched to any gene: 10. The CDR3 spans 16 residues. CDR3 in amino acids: CASSPRAGGGVYEQYF. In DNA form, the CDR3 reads TGTGCCAGTAGTCCGAGAGCGGGAGGGGGGGTCTACGAGCAGTACTTC.

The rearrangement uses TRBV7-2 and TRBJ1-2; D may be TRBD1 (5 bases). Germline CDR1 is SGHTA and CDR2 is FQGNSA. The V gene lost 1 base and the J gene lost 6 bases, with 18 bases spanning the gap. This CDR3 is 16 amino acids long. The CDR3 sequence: CASSLVVWGKVDGYTF. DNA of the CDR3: TGTGCCAGCAGCTTAGTGGTTTGGGGGAAGGTTGATGGCTACACCTTC.

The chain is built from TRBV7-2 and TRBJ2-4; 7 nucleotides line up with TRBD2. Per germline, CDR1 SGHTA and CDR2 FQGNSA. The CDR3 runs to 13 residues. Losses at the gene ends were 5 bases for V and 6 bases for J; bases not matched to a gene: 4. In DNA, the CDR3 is TGTGCCAGCAGCGCACCTAGCGGAAACATTCAGTACTTC. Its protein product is CASSAPSGNIQYF.

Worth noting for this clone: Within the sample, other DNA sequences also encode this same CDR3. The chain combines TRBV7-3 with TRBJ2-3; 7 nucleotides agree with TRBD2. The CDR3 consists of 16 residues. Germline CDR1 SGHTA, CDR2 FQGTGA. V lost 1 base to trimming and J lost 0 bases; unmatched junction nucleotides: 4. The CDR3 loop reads CASSLRPSGSTDTQYF. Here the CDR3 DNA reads TGTGCCAGCAGCTTAAGACCTAGCGGAAGCACAGATACGCAGTATTTT. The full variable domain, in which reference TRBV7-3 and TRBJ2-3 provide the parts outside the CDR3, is GAGVSQTPSNKVTEKGKYVELRCDPISGHTALYWYRQSLGQGPEFLIYFQGTGAADDSGLPNDRFFAVRPEGSVSTLKIQRTERGDSAVYLCASSLRPSGSTDTQYFGPGTRLTVL.

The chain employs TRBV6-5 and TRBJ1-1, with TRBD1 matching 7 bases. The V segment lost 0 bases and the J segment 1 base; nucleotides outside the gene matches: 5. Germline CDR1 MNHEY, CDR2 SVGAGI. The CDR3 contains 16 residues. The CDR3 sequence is CASSYSGQAWNTEAFF. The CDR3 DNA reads TGTGCCAGCAGTTACTCCGGACAGGCGTGGAACACTGAAGCTTTCTTT.

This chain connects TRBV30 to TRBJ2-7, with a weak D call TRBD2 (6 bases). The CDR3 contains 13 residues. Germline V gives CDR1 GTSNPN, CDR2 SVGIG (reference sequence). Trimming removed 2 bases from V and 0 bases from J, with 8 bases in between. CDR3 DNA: TGTGCCTGGAGTCGGGGGAGCTCCTACGAGCAGTACTTC. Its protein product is CAWSRGSSYEQYF.

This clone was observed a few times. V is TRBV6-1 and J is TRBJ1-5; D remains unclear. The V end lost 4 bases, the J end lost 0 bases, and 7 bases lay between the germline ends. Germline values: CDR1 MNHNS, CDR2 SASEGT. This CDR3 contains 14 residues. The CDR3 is CASSGHLSNQPQHF. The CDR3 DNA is TGTGCCAGCAGTGGGCACCTTAGCAATCAGCCCCAGCATTTT.

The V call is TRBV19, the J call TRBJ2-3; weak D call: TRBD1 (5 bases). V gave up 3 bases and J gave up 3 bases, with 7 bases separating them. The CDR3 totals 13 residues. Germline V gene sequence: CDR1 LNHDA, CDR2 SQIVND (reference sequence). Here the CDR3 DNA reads TGTGCCAGTAGTATGGACAATACAGATACGCAGTATTTT. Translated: CASSMDNTDTQYF.

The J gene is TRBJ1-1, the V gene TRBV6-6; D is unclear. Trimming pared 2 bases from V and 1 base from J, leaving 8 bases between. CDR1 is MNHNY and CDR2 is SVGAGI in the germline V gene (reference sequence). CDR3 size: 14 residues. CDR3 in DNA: TGTGCCAGCAGTTACGAGGGATGGAACACTGAAGCTTTCTTT. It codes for CASSYEGWNTEAFF.

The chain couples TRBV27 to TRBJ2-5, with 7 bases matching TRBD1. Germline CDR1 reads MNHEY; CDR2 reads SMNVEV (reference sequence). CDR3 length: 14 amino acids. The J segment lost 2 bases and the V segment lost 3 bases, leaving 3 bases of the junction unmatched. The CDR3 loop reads CASSFMTGQETQYF. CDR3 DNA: TGTGCCAGCAGTTTTATGACAGGGCAAGAGACCCAGTACTTC.